This T cell receptor beta chain was profiled in a study of identical twins. Study results and limitations: Insertions were reduced in abundant cord blood beta clonotypes but not in memory repertoires. Models underpredicted monozygotic twin sharing of out-of-frame TCR alpha.

This clonotype occurred a few times. Antigen specificity is unknown. cDNA molecules carried unique molecular identifiers, and template switching added a universal primer site. TCRdb passed the 5' RACE reads through MiXCR, listing each CDR3 protein once. The sample holds about 570,000 distinct CDR3 sequences, over 8.5% seen once. The V gene lost 8 bases and the J gene lost 3 bases, with 13 bases spanning the gap. From germline, CDR1 is SEHNR and CDR2 FQNEAQ (reference sequence). The CDR3 totals 14 residues. These data also featured in a second study, about yellow fever vaccine responses in identical twins.

The chain combines TRBV7-9 with TRBJ2-2; maybe TRBD1 (6 bases). Specimen: PBMCs. This clonotype was sampled from a woman aged 18-29 years in good health. CDR3 bases: TGTGCCAGCCTTCCCGAGGGGGACACCGGGGAGCTGTTTTTT. Residues: CASLPEGDTGELFF.